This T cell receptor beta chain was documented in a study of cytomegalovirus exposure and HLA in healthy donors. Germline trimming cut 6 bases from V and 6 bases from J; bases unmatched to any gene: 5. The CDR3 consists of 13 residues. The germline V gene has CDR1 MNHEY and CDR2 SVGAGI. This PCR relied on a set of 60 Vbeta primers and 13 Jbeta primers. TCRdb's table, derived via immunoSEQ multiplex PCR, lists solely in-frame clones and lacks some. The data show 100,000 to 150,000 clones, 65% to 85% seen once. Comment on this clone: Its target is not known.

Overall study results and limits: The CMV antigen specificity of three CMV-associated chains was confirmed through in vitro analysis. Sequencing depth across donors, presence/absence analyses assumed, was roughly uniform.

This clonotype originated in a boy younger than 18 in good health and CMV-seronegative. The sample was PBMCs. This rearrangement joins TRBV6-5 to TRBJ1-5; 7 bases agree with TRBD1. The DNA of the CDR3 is TGTGCCAGCAGGACAGGGCAGGGTCAGCCCCAGCATTTT. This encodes CASRTGQGQPQHF.